Below are 11 T cell receptor beta chains sequenced from a single sample in a study of radiotherapy plus CTLA-4 blockade in lung cancer. Produced via immunoSEQ multiplex PCR; TCRdb's table is partial and in-frame only. The sample has around 120,000 clones; 78% are singletons. Sequencing used peripheral blood, obtained from a patient treated with radiotherapy plus ipilimumab. The receptor source for this set is a human donor with non-small cell lung cancer who had a partial response to radiotherapy plus ipilimumab.

This chain connects TRBV29-1 to TRBJ1-4; 8 bases align to TRBD1. Germline loops: CDR1 SQVTM, CDR2 ANQGSEA. With V trimmed by 7 bases and J by 3 bases, 4 bases remained unmatched. This CDR3 contains 13 residues. CDR3 in amino acids: CSGQGASNEKLFF. CDR3 nucleotides: TGCAGCGGGCAGGGGGCCTCTAATGAAAAACTGTTTTTT.

The chain uses TRBV2 and TRBJ2-1; possibly TRBD2 for D (5 bases). Looked up from germline, CDR1 is SNHLY and CDR2 is FYNNEI. V lost 4 bases, J lost 0 bases, and 10 bases lay in between. CDR3 length: 15 amino acids. Here the CDR3 DNA reads TGTGCCAGCAGTGGCGGGTGGAGCTCCTACAATGAGCAGTTCTTC. This codes for CASSGGWSSYNEQFF. Full variable domain (outside the CDR3, taken from reference TRBV2 and TRBJ2-1): EPEVTQTPSHQVTQMGQEVILRCVPISNHLYFYWYRQILGQKVEFLVSFYNNEISEKSEIFDDQFSVERPDGSNFTLKIRSTKLEDSAMYFCASSGGWSSYNEQFFGPGTRLTVL.

The chain uses TRBV7-9 and TRBJ1-4; 8 nucleotides align to TRBD1. This CDR3 comprises 14 residues. J gave up 4 bases and V 3 bases, and 1 base lay outside the gene matches. Germline CDR1 is SEHNR and CDR2 is FQNEAQ (reference sequence). CDR3 in amino acids: CASSLDRDNEKLFF. For the CDR3, the DNA is TGTGCCAGCAGCTTGGACAGGGATAATGAAAAACTGTTTTTT.

The chain has TRBV5-1 and TRBJ2-7; 7 bases fit TRBD1. The CDR3 spans 13 residues. Germline values: CDR1 SGHRS, CDR2 YFSETQ. The V and J ends lost 4 bases and 3 bases, in that order; junction bases with no gene match: 4. The CDR3 sequence is CASSPGQFYEQYF. The CDR3 nucleotides read TGCGCCAGCAGCCCGGGACAGTTCTACGAGCAGTACTTC.

The chain couples TRBV4-1 to TRBJ1-2; D not certain. CDR1 is MGHRA and CDR2 is YSYEKL in the germline V gene. Trimming took off 0 bases at V and 2 bases at J, with 10 bases between the two ends. This CDR3 region has 15 residues. This CDR3 is CASSQDPNGNYGYTF. The CDR3 bases are TGCGCCAGCAGCCAAGATCCGAACGGGAACTATGGCTACACCTTC.

The rearrangement uses TRBV28 and TRBJ2-5, with a weak D call TRBD2 (7 bases). Trimming took off 6 bases at V and 5 bases at J, with 19 bases between the two ends. CDR3 size: 15 residues. Germline CDR1 and CDR2: MDHEN and SYDVKM. CDR3 sequence reads: CASSPAGAARETQYF. The CDR3 bases are TGTGCCAGCAGCCCCGCGGGGGCGGCCCGGGAGACCCAGTACTTC. Full variable domain (outside the CDR3, taken from reference TRBV28 and TRBJ2-5): DVKVTQSSRYLVKRTGEKVFLECVQDMDHENMFWYRQDPGLGLRLIYFSYDVKMKEKGDIPEGYSVSREKKERFSLILESASTNQTSMYLCASSPAGAARETQYFGPGTRLLVL.

V usage is TRBV7-2 and J usage is TRBJ2-3, with 10 bases lining up with TRBD2. CDR1 SGHTA and CDR2 FQGNSA come from the germline V gene. This CDR3 has 18 amino acids. The V gene end was trimmed by 2 bases and the J gene end by 0 bases; junction bases not matched to a gene: 8. As DNA, the CDR3 is TGTGCCAGCAGCTTATTACTAGCGGGGACCGCTAGCACAGATACGCAGTATTTT. This translates into CASSLLLAGTASTDTQYF.

The chain links TRBV5-8 to TRBJ2-2; 9 bases are shared with TRBD1. Germline V CDR1 and CDR2: SGHTS, YDEGEE. V trimming: 3 bases; J trimming: 5 bases; junction bases outside the gene matches: 5. The CDR3 spans 15 residues. The CDR3 is CASSSDRGGTGELFF. Written as DNA, the CDR3 is TGTGCCAGCAGCTCGGACAGGGGCGGAACCGGGGAGCTGTTTTTT.

The V call is TRBV2, the J call TRBJ2-2, with no clear D. The germline V and J ends were trimmed by 3 bases and 6 bases, with 5 bases remaining between them. CDR1 SNHLY and CDR2 FYNNEI come from the germline V gene. This CDR3 region has 12 residues. The CDR3 DNA follows: TGTGCCAGCAGTGACGAGGCCGGGGAGCTGTTTTTT. Amino acids: CASSDEAGELFF.

The chain has TRBV28 and TRBJ1-3; 8 positions agree with TRBD1. The length of the CDR3 is 14 residues. The V segment lost 6 bases and the J segment 4 bases; nucleotides outside the gene matches: 5. In germline, CDR1 is MDHEN, CDR2 SYDVKM. CDR3 loop: CASRQGQGGNTIYF. CDR3 DNA sequence: TGTGCCAGCAGGCAAGGACAGGGAGGAAACACCATATATTTT.

The chain recombines TRBV4-3 with TRBJ2-1, with a possible D match to TRBD1 (5 bases). Germline values: CDR1 LGHNA, CDR2 YSLEER. V dropped 1 base and J dropped 0 bases, with 10 bases sitting between them. The CDR3 is made up of 16 amino acids. The chain's CDR3 is CASSQGRQSSYNEQFF. The DNA of the CDR3 is TGCGCCAGCAGCCAAGGGCGACAGAGCTCCTACAATGAGCAGTTCTTC.